A single T cell receptor (beta chain) is shown here with its context. There is no known antigen for this receptor. Qualities for individual bases were not recorded, and no much larger clone is one base off. The cohort was made up of under 800 healthy bone marrow donors. At the time of sampling, all cohort members were nominally healthy, though unrecorded immune exposures were likely present. The donor was CMV seropositive and belonged to the group of about 290 seropositive cohort members. A peripheral blood sample was provided by each donor, and peripheral blood mononuclear cells were used for TCR beta sequencing. The Qiagen DNeasy Blood Extraction Kit was used to extract genomic DNA from the blood cell samples. This specimen belongs to a study of cytomegalovirus exposure and HLA in healthy donors (dated by TCRdb to about 2017). Background for the entire study: According to an earlier analysis of 587 of the donors, some 180 million T cells yielded 117 million unique TCR beta sequences and 276 Gb of sequence data. Approximately 300 gigabases of sequencing data and tens of millions of unique TCR sequences made up an early release that covered several hundred HLA-typed donors. Among the roughly 430 genotyped donors, around 79% belonged to the genetic ancestry cluster associated with self-reported Caucasian donors. The aim of the study was to test whether cataloging public T cell receptors could identify signatures of past pathogen exposure. The study used immunosequencing to profile the T cell repertoires of several hundred subjects and linked those repertoires to cytomegalovirus serostatus. A separate validation cohort of 100 to 150 different subjects was used in addition to the 666-subject first cohort. To predict cytomegalovirus infection status, the study combined high-throughput TCR immunosequencing, statistical association of individual TCRs with disease status, and machine learning. In a later analysis, previously published TCR beta repertoires from several hundred donors were re-analyzed and high-resolution HLA genotyping was added so that TCR occurrence patterns could be studied. In the later analysis, no new phenotypic data were used to find candidate immune exposures; instead, reliance was placed on TCR beta sequences and their occurrence across donors. To decide whether each TCR beta V gene segment behaved as functional or pseudogenic, an earlier analysis of approximately 620 of the donors relied on high-throughput TCR beta sequencing. Alongside the repertoire data, information on donor age, sex, ethnicity and CMV serostatus was compiled. A later genetic analysis took genome-wide SNP genotypes for about 65% of the 666 donors and used that subset as a discovery cohort. Every repertoire in the discovery cohort had been generated on one and the same sequencing platform. HLA typing included class I and class II loci at four-digit resolution. The number of donors typed differed by locus, with about 620-630 for A, B, C, DRB1 and DQB1, about 500 for DQA1, 600 to 610 for DPA1, and 472 for DPB1. Roughly 5 DR-DQ haplotypes were handled as single units for association and clustering, since linkage in the cohort was strong. Among around 400 genotyped donors of the cohort, an average of roughly 230,000 unique TCR beta nucleotide sequences was sequenced per donor, of which about 19% were non-productive.

What the work shows at the level of the full study, not this receptor alone: A cluster of highly shared sequence variants was judged likely to be a technical artifact of the sequencing pipeline. A later genetic analysis reported fewer N-insertions in productive TCRs among donors in an Asian-associated ancestry cluster than the roughly 690-donor mean. Because HLA typing was missing for some donors at each locus, association tests included only the typed subset. Because counts were too low, roughly 18 rarely observed V segments, including chromosome 9 orphons, were left out of the earlier analysis of 587 of the donors. The study gave a list of under 200 TCR beta chains associated with cytomegalovirus. A later genetic analysis associated a missense DCLRE1C variant with V-gene and J-gene trimming of TCR beta chains, and an independent cohort replicated the association. Correlated functional status among segregating V segments might be attributable to linkage disequilibrium, but an unknown experimental factor could not be ruled out. A further reported finding was that TCR beta sequences accurately predicted the HLA-A and HLA-B alleles for most subjects in the first cohort. In a later analysis, more than 15,000 TCR beta sequences were associated with specific HLA alleles at a false discovery rate of 0.05. In an earlier analysis of fewer than 750 of the donors, most TCR beta V segments were observed in productive rearrangements about 87% or about 30% of the time, broadly matching IMGT annotations. In a later analysis, the rate of TCR association differed among HLA loci, with DRB1 alleles having the most associated TCRs and HLA-C alleles having the fewest. This cohort had only TCR beta chains sequenced, and the lack of alpha or paired-chain data limited which features could be detected. In a later analysis, HLA-associated TCR beta chains were found to be more clonally expanded and to have lower generation probabilities than equally common non-associated chains. Sequencing depth was assumed to be roughly uniform across donors in the presence/absence analyses, though that assumption may not hold. Strong co-occurrence of HLA alleles, especially DR and DQ, made assigning TCR associations to individual alleles difficult. According to the authors, the approach could potentially be generalized to other disease states and immunological phenotypes. In both the original and validation cohorts, the classifier was reported to diagnose cytomegalovirus status with high specificity and sensitivity. In a later analysis, several top co-occurrence clusters were reported to appear linked to parvovirus B19, influenza, CMV and Epstein-Barr virus. CMV serostatus was the only immune exposure information available for the cohort. In vitro tests confirmed that a few of the cytomegalovirus-associated TCR beta chains recognize cytomegalovirus antigens. While some public TCRs were present in many individuals, most TCR sequences turned up only very rarely across donors. The 87-base-pair reads could not distinguish some IMGT-functional V segments, including TRBV6-2 and TRBV6-3, so those segments were excluded. According to a later analysis, most CMV-associated TCR beta chains appeared to be HLA-restricted, and the HLA associations seemed to be driven largely by CMV exposure.

Receptor libraries were prepared by the immunoSEQ multiplex PCR assay. A mixture of 60 forward primers for TCR Vbeta segments and 13 reverse primers for TCR Jbeta segments was used in the multiplex PCR. Amplification of the CDR3 region of rearranged TCR beta genes was performed with a multiplex PCR assay on genomic DNA. Amplified TCR beta libraries were sequenced as 87-base-pair reads on the Illumina HiSeq System. The paper's data handling went like this. Across the 670 or so repertoires, a later analysis counted some 80 million unique TCR beta chains, approximately 12 million of which were shared by at least two donors. Raw reads were error-corrected and collapsed into unique sequences by a nearest-neighbor algorithm in which closely related sequences were merged to remove PCR and sequencing errors. CDR3 sequences were aligned to IMGT reference sequences to assign V, D and J gene segments. Each retained sequence needed at least a six-nucleotide match to both a V gene segment and a J gene segment. A rearrangement counted as productive if the CDR3 had no stop codons and remained in frame with V and J, and every other rearrangement counted as non-productive. CDR3 was defined according to IMGT convention as the region running from the second conserved V-encoded cysteine to the conserved J-encoded phenylalanine. The earlier analysis of more than 450 of the donors excluded sequences that lacked an unambiguous match to a single V gene segment. An earlier analysis of about 590 of the donors classified V segments as functional when productive rearrangements were above 56.7% and as segregating when the standard deviation between donors was above 5%. A statistical classification framework was built for diagnosing cytomegalovirus status from the catalog of TCR beta chain sequences. In a later analysis, V and J genes were assigned by comparing TCR nucleotide sequences against IMGT/GENE-DB human TR gene sequences. A later analysis assigned CDR3 sequences and most-parsimonious VDJ recombination scenarios with the TCRdist pipeline. In a later analysis, each TCR beta chain was defined by its CDR3 amino acid sequence together with its V-gene family, and reads without a unique V-gene family were excluded. In a later analysis, 550 to 650 highly shared, low-generation-probability nucleotide sequences were removed to address suspected cross-contamination and a sequencing artifact. In a later analysis, a clonal expansion index was calculated for each public chain from normalized within-repertoire ranks of inferred template counts. A later analysis computed generation probabilities with a VDJ recombination model fitted to out-of-frame rearrangements, and checked the results against IGoR. Hypergeometric tests were used in a later analysis to score TCR-TCR, TCR-HLA and TCR-CMV co-occurrence, with a repertoire-size bias correction applied to the TCR pairs. A later analysis estimated false discovery rates by permuting HLA or CMV assignments 20 times. In a later analysis, co-occurring TCRs were grouped using DBSCAN, with TCRdist sequence similarity added in when clustering inside HLA-allele-positive subsets. Repertoires with fewer than 30,000 or more than 120,000 public chains were left out of co-occurrence clustering, as were a handful of repertoires with anomalous nucleotide sharing. Sourced from immuneACCESS, this table was stored by TCRdb with only in-frame sequences that have V and J called. A share of the clones is absent; for the studies checked, an unresolved V gene accounts for under half, and the remainder has no known explanation. V and J calls and clone size follow that table, whereas D and trimming were derived from the DNA. The sample contains fewer than 250,000 clones, over 60% of them found a single time. About 4.6% of the sample is in the top ten clones.

Reading from cysteine to phenylalanine, the CDR3 counts 15 amino acids. CDR3 DNA only is kept here, 45 bases in frame from base 1. The germline V gene specifies SGDLS as CDR1 and YYNGEE as CDR2. Germline trimming amounts to 3 bases on V and 5 bases on J, with 6 as the count of junction bases outside the gene matches. The sequence links TRBV9 to TRBJ1-5, and 9 junction bases match TRBD1. The source of this sequence is a man between 25 and 39 years old in good health and CMV-seropositive. The sequenced material came from PBMCs. The encoded CDR3 is CASSADGQGHQPQHF. In nucleotides, the sequence is TGTGCCAGCAGCGCCGACGGACAGGGGCATCAGCCCCAGCATTTT.